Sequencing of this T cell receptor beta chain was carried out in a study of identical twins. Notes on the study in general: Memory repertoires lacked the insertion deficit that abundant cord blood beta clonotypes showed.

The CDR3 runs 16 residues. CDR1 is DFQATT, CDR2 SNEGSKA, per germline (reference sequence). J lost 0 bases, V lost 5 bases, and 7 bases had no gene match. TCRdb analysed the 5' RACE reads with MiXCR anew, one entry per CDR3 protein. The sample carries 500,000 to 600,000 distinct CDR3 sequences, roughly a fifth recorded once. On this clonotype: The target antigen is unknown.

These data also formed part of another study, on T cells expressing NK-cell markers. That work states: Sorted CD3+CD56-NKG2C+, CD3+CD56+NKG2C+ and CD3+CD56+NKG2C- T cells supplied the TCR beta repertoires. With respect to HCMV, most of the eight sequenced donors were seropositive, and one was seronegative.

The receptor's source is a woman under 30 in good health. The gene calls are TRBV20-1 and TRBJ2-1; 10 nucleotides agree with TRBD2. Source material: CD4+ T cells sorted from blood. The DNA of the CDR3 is TGCAGTGCTCCTAGCGGGAGCGTTCGCTCCTACAATGAGCAGTTCTTC. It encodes CSAPSGSVRSYNEQFF.